This passage covers 5 T cell receptor beta chains from one sample sequenced in a study of T cells in Graves' hyperthyroidism and ophthalmopathy. It was RNA transcripts that yielded the amplified TCR beta CDR3 regions. The HTBI set primed first-round TCR CDR3 RT-PCR. MiXCR was run by TCRdb on the multiplex PCR reads, yielding one entry per CDR3 protein. This sample carries a few hundred thousand distinct CDR3 sequences, more than 15% of them seen once, and the ten largest clones take 28%. Sequenced sample: blood. These receptors all come from a woman younger than 30 with Graves' hyperthyroidism that later progressed to Graves' ophthalmopathy.

The sample holds many counts of this clonotype. V gene TRBV20-1 combines with J gene TRBJ2-3; 11 nucleotides agree with TRBD2. V lost 6 bases and J lost 6; bases outside the gene matches: 11. Germline V gene lookup returns CDR1 DFQATT and CDR2 SNEGSKA (reference sequence). This CDR3 is 15 amino acids long. In DNA form, the CDR3 reads TGCAGTGCCATCATAGCGGGAGGGCCCTGGGATACGCAGTATTTT. Translating it yields CSAIIAGGPWDTQYF.

This clonotype was picked up a small number of times. The CDR3 DNA reads as TGTGCCAGCACCCTAGAGGAGGGACAGATGGACATTCAGTACTTC. Its protein is CASTLEEGQMDIQYF. The chain is built from TRBV6-1 and TRBJ2-4; possibly TRBD1 for D (7 bases). This CDR3 spans 15 amino acids. Germline CDR1 and CDR2: MNHNS and SASEGT. The V end lost 7 bases, the J end lost 8 bases, and 21 bases lay between the germline ends.

At least ten counts were recorded for this clonotype. The CDR3 DNA sequence: TGCAGCGTTGAAGACTTAGGACCCGTTAGCGGGAGGGCCAAGGTCACAGATACGCAGTATTTT. Amino acid sequence: CSVEDLGPVSGRAKVTDTQYF. This sequence joins TRBV29-1 and TRBJ2-3; TRBD2 matches at 11 bases. Germline CDR1 SQVTM, CDR2 ANQGSEA. The CDR3 consists of 21 residues. The trim removed 0 bases at V and 2 bases at J, leaving 19 bases unmatched.

The chain employs TRBV18 and TRBJ2-1; 7 bases line up with TRBD1. The CDR3 totals 15 residues. Germline CDR1 is KGHSH and CDR2 is LQKENI. After removal of 4 bases from V and 2 bases from J, the junction contained 5 bases not matched to a gene. The CDR3 sequence is CASSQGAAPYNEQFF. In DNA, the CDR3 is TGTGCCAGCTCACAGGGGGCGGCCCCCTACAATGAGCAGTTCTTC.

Many counts were recorded for this clonotype. This chain joins TRBV7-8 and TRBJ2-1; 10 bases are a match to TRBD2. This CDR3 is 18 amino acids long. Trimming cost V 3 bases and J 1 base; bases outside gene matches: 9. The germline gives CDR1 SGHVS, CDR2 FQNEAQ. CDR3 amino acids: CASSFGSGRAFSYNEQFF. The CDR3 DNA reads as TGTGCCAGCAGCTTTGGGAGCGGGAGGGCCTTTTCCTACAATGAGCAGTTCTTC. The full variable domain, rest sourced from reference TRBV7-8 and TRBJ2-1, is GAGVSQSPRYKVAKRGQDVALRCDPISGHVSLFWYQQALGQGPEFLTYFQNEAQLDKSGLPSDRFFAERPEGSVSTLKIQRTQQEDSAVYLCASSFGSGRAFSYNEQFFGPGTRLTVL.